Following are 12 T cell receptor beta chains from one sample sequenced in a study of radiotherapy plus CTLA-4 blockade in lung cancer. Only in-frame clones appear in the TCRdb table, and some are missing; sequencing was by immunoSEQ multiplex PCR. The repertoire includes about 62,000 clones, 60% to 80% of them detected once, and approximately 2.9% sits in the top ten. This material consisted of peripheral blood, taken from a patient treated with radiotherapy plus ipilimumab. The receptors originated from a human donor with non-small cell lung cancer who had a complete response to radiotherapy plus ipilimumab.

This clone was seen more than once but under ten times. V and J are TRBV6-4 and TRBJ2-1, with TRBD2 identical over 7 bases. After removal of 1 base from V and 6 bases from J, the junction contained 6 bases not matched to a gene. This CDR3 is 15 amino acids long. Per germline, CDR1 MRHNA and CDR2 SNTAGT. CDR3 sequence reads: CASSDWASGGNEQFF. CDR3 nucleotide sequence: TGTGCCAGCAGTGACTGGGCTAGCGGAGGCAATGAGCAGTTCTTC.

The chain links TRBV5-4 to TRBJ2-5; tentative D call: TRBD1 (6 bases). Trimming removed 1 base from V and 5 bases from J, with 15 bases in between. The CDR3 length is 15 residues. CDR1 and CDR2 from the germline V gene are SGHNT and YYREEE (reference sequence). The CDR3, as DNA: TGTGCCAGCAGCTTGCTCAAGTCAGGGGAGGAGACCCAGTACTTC. This encodes CASSLLKSGEETQYF.

This chain joins TRBV10-2 and TRBJ2-2, with 7 bases that match TRBD2. V gave up 8 bases and J gave up 1 base; unmatched junction bases: 1. Germline assignment: CDR1 WSHSY and CDR2 SAAADI. The CDR3 is made up of 13 amino acids. The CDR3 reads CASGRGNTGELFF. CDR3 sequence (DNA): TGCGCCAGCGGGAGGGGGAACACCGGGGAGCTGTTTTTT.

V usage is TRBV6-6 and J usage is TRBJ1-2; 8 nucleotides agree with TRBD1. V lost 5 bases, J lost 6 bases, and 8 bases stayed unmatched. Germline V lookup: CDR1 MNHNY, CDR2 SVGAGI (reference sequence). This CDR3 is 14 amino acids long. The CDR3 DNA is TGTGCCAGCAGTCCCAGGACAGGGTTACATGGCTACACCTTC. Residues: CASSPRTGLHGYTF.

The V gene is TRBV12-2, the J gene TRBJ2-5; the DNA was not used to check the table's D call, TRBD2. TRBV12-2 is reported as a pseudogene. The CDR3 runs 15 residues. CDR3 sequence: CAPRWTSGYQETQYF. As DNA, the CDR3 is TGTGCCCCACGCTGGACTAGCGGGTACCAAGAGACCCAGTACTTC.

This chain connects TRBV6-5 to TRBJ1-4; D not certain. Trimming stripped 2 bases from V and 0 bases from J, with 7 bases between. Germline V gene data show CDR1 as MNHEY and CDR2 as SVGAGI. The CDR3 is 15 amino acids. The CDR3 reads CASSYGPATNEKLFF. In DNA form, the CDR3 reads TGTGCCAGCAGTTACGGGCCAGCAACTAATGAAAAACTGTTTTTT.

The chain joins TRBV19 to TRBJ1-4; 8 bases match TRBD1. CDR1 and CDR2 (germline): LNHDA, SQIVND (reference sequence). V lost 9 bases, J lost 8 bases, and 8 bases stayed unmatched. The CDR3 is made up of 13 amino acids. CDR3 loop: CASSDREEEKLFF. The CDR3 DNA sequence: TGTGCCAGCTCGGACAGGGAGGAGGAAAAACTGTTTTTT.

This chain uses TRBV2 with TRBJ2-4; 12 nucleotides align to TRBD2. V was clipped by 3 bases and J by 9 bases; unmatched bases: 3. CDR3 length: 14 residues. Germline V gene sequence: CDR1 SNHLY, CDR2 FYNNEI. DNA of the CDR3: TGTGCCAGCAGTGACGAGACTAGCGGGGGCATTCAGTACTTC. It codes for CASSDETSGGIQYF.

This clone has more than one count but fewer than ten. This rearrangement joins TRBV5-1 to TRBJ1-1; D perhaps matches TRBD1 (6 bases). The CDR3 runs to 18 residues. V lost 1 base and J 1 base, leaving 20 bases between the germline ends. Germline V gene sequence: CDR1 SGHRS, CDR2 YFSETQ. CDR3 protein: CASSLFGPRGARNTEAFF. DNA of the CDR3: TGCGCCAGCAGCTTGTTTGGGCCGCGGGGGGCCAGGAACACTGAAGCTTTCTTT.

The rearrangement links TRBV2 to TRBJ2-4, with D possibly being TRBD2 (6 bases). Germline CDR1 SNHLY, CDR2 FYNNEI. V shed 3 bases and J shed 0 bases, with 12 bases lying between them. The CDR3 has 16 residues. The DNA of the CDR3 is TGTGCCAGCAGTGATCGGCGGGATCTAGCCAAAAACATTCAGTACTTC. Protein: CASSDRRDLAKNIQYF.

The rearrangement links TRBV6-1 to TRBJ1-3; D not resolved. Between the trimmed V and J ends, which lost 0 bases and 0 bases, there was a span of 12 bases. Germline CDR1 and CDR2: MNHNS and SASEGT. The CDR3 is 17 residues long. CDR3: CASSEALGGSSGNTIYF. CDR3 bases: TGTGCCAGCAGTGAAGCGCTCGGCGGAAGCTCTGGAAACACCATATATTTT.

This clone has a single count. V gene TRBV5-5 combines with J gene TRBJ2-5, with D perhaps TRBD2 (5 bases). This CDR3 has 14 residues. CDR1 is SGHKS and CDR2 is YYEKEE in the germline V gene (reference sequence). Trimming stripped 2 bases from V and 4 bases from J, with 12 bases between. The CDR3 nucleotides read TGTGCCAGCAGCTTCGGCGGGCTCACAGAGACCCAGTACTTC. Its translation is CASSFGGLTETQYF.